This is a list of T cell receptor beta chains from one sample in a study of cytomegalovirus exposure and HLA in healthy donors. The repertoire was sequenced with immunoSEQ multiplex PCR; TCRdb's copy has only in-frame clones and lacks some. There are around 70,000 clones in the sample, with 4% to 6% held by the top ten. Sequencing was done on a sample of PBMCs. All receptors derive from a man aged 35-49 years in good health and CMV-seronegative. CDR3s include the opening cysteine and the closing phenylalanine or tryptophan. The order of the fields is J gene, D gene, V gene, CDR3 DNA, CDR3 protein. D genes are given only for firm matches.

TRBJ2-5	NA	TRBV19	TGTGCCAGTAGTATAGCCGGGTACCAAGAGACCCAGTACTTC	CASSIAGYQETQYF
TRBJ1-5	NA	TRBV7-9	TGTGCCAGCAGCCCTCGGGGAGGAGACGGTCAGCCCCAGCATTTT	CASSPRGGDGQPQHF
TRBJ1-2	NA	TRBV6-5	TGTGCCAGCAGTTACAAGGGAGGGGGCTACACCTTC	CASSYKGGGYTF
TRBJ2-1	NA	TRBV15	TGTGCCACCAGCATGTTGGTAGCCTCCAATGAGCAGTTCTTC	CATSMLVASNEQFF
TRBJ2-7	TRBD2	TRBV5-1	TGCGCCAGCAGCTGGGGACTAGCGCCGAGCTCCTACGAGCAGTACTTC	CASSWGLAPSSYEQYF
TRBJ1-5	NA	TRBV19	TGTGCCAGTAGTATGGGGAGGGATCAGCCCCAGCATTTT	CASSMGRDQPQHF
TRBJ1-3	NA	TRBV11-2	TGTGCCAGCAGCTTACATGGAGGGTCTGGAAACACCATATATTTT	CASSLHGGSGNTIYF
TRBJ2-5	NA	TRBV7-2	TGTGCCAGCAGCTTAAACGCCGCGGGCATTAAAGGGACCCAGTACTTC	CASSLNAAGIKGTQYF
TRBJ1-3	NA	TRBV5-1	TGCGCCAGCAGCTTGGGTGAGGCGATTACTGGAAACACCATATATTTT	CASSLGEAITGNTIYF
TRBJ2-1	TRBD2	TRBV5-1	TGCGCCAGCAGCTTGCTGACGGGAGGTCTGAATGAGCAGTTCTTC	CASSLLTGGLNEQFF
TRBJ2-1	TRBD2	TRBV6-1	TGTGCCAGCAGTGTGCTAGCGGGGGGCCACAATGAGCAGTTCTTC	CASSVLAGGHNEQFF
TRBJ2-7	NA	TRBV6-6	TGTGCCAGCAGTTACCAACAGACGGCCTACGAGCAGTACTTC	CASSYQQTAYEQYF